The clone carrying this T cell receptor beta chain came up many times. Its antigen is undetermined. The V gene's germline CDR1 is ENHRY and CDR2 SYGVKD. This CDR3 has 14 amino acids. V was clipped by 3 bases and J by 2 bases, with 10 bases between them. Among ophthalmopathy patients, the Clinical Activity Score reached at least 3, the NOSPECS grade reached at least 4, and duration remained under 3 months. Cells are PBMCs isolated from about 10 ml of fresh blood. The sample originates from a study of T cells in Graves' hyperthyroidism and ophthalmopathy. Study details: Peripheral blood was taken when the disease was first diagnosed, before any treatment began.

TCR beta CDR3 region amplification was performed from RNA transcripts. The primer set for the first-round RT-PCR of the TCR CDR3 was HTBI. In TCRdb, the multiplex PCR reads were re-called with MiXCR into one record per CDR3 protein. Of more than 500,000 distinct CDR3 sequences listed, around 16% are singletons. Study findings and constraints: Researchers found most expanded thyroid clonotypes above 0.001 in blood as well.

Sequenced material: blood. The chain has TRBV10-3 and TRBJ1-1, with D perhaps matching TRBD1 (6 bases). The TCR sequence derives from a woman in her twenties or thirties with Graves' ophthalmopathy. Here the CDR3 reads CAISDGGGNTEAFF. CDR3 nucleotide sequence: TGTGCCATCAGTGATGGGGGCGGCAACACTGAAGCTTTCTTT.